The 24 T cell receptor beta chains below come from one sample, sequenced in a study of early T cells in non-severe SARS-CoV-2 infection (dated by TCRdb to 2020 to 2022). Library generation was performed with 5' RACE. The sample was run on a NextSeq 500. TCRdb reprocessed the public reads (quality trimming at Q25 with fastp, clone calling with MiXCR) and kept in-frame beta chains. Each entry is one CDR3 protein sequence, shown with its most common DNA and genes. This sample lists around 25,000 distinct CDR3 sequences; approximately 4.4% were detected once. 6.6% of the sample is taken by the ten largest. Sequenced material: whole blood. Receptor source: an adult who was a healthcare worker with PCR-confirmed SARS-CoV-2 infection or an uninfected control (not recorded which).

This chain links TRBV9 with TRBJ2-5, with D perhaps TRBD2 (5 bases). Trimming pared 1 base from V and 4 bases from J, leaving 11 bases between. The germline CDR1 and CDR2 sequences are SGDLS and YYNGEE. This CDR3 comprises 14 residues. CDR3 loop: CASSVIPGSETQYF. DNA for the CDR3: TGTGCCAGCAGCGTAATTCCGGGATCAGAGACCCAGTACTTC.

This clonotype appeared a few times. The CDR3 bases are TGTGCCAGCAGACTAGCGGGAAACACCGGGGAGCTGTTTTTT. This sequence encodes CASRLAGNTGELFF. V and J are TRBV11-2 and TRBJ2-2; TRBD2 agrees at 10 bases. Trimming took 6 bases from V and 2 from J; bases not matched to a gene: 0. CDR3 length: 14 residues. Germline V CDR1 and CDR2: SGHAT, FQNNGV.

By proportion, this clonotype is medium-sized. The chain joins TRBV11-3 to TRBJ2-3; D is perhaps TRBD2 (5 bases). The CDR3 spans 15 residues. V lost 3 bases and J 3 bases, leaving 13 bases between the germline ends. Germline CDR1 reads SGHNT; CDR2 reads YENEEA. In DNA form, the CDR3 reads TGTGCCAGCAGCTTGAATAGCGTCGGGACAGATACGCAGTATTTT. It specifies CASSLNSVGTDTQYF.

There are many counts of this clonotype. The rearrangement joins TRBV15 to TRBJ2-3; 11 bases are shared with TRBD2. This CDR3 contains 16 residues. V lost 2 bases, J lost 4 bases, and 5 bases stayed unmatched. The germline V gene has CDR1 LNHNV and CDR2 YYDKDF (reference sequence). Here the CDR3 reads CATSRLAGGSPDTQYF. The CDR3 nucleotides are TGTGCCACCAGCAGACTAGCGGGAGGAAGCCCAGATACGCAGTATTTT.

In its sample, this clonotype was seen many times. This CDR3 reads CASSYLGRVNTEAFF. CDR3 bases: TGTGCCAGCAGTTATCTGGGGAGGGTGAACACTGAAGCTTTCTTT. This sequence joins TRBV6-5 and TRBJ1-1; D is unresolved. The CDR3 loop spans 15 amino acids. V was trimmed by 3 bases and J by 0 bases, leaving 11 bases between them. Germline assignment: CDR1 MNHEY and CDR2 SVGAGI.

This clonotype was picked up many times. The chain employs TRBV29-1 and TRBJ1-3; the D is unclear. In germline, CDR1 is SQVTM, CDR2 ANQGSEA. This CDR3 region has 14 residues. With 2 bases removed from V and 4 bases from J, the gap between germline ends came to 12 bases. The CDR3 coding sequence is TGCAGCGTTGAAAGCGCGCAGGCGGGAAACACCATATATTTT. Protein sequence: CSVESAQAGNTIYF.

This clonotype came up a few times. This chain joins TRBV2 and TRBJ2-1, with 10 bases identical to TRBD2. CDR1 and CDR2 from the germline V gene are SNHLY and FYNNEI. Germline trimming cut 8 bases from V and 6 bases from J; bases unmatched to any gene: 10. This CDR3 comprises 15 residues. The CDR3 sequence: CASGRGSSGSNEQFF. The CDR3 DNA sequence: TGTGCCAGCGGGCGTGGGTCTAGCGGGAGCAATGAGCAGTTCTTC. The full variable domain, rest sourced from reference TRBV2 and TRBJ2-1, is EPEVTQTPSHQVTQMGQEVILRCVPISNHLYFYWYRQILGQKVEFLVSFYNNEISEKSEIFDDQFSVERPDGSNFTLKIRSTKLEDSAMYFCASGRGSSGSNEQFFGPGTRLTVL.

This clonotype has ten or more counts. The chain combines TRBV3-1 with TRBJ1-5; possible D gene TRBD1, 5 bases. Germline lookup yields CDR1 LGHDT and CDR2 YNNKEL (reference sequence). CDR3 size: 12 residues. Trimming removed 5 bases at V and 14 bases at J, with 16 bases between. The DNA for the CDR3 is TGTGCCAGCAGCGCACCATCAGGGATAAAGCATTTT. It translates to CASSAPSGIKHF.

Here the CDR3 DNA reads TGCGCCAGCAGCTTACGTGTCCGGGACAGGGGCCCAGATACGCAGTATTTT. Its translation: CASSLRVRDRGPDTQYF. This chain links TRBV5-1 with TRBJ2-3, with TRBD1 matching 10 bases. This CDR3 has 17 residues. Per the germline V gene, CDR1 is SGHRS and CDR2 is YFSETQ. The ends lost 2 bases at V and 4 bases at J; junction bases unmatched: 10.

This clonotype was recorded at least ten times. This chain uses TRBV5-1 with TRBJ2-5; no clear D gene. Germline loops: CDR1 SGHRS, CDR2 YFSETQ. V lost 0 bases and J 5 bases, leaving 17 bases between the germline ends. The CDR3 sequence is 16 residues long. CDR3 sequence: CASSLDPRGTGETQYF. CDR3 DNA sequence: TGCGCCAGCAGCTTGGACCCCCGAGGTACTGGGGAGACCCAGTACTTC.

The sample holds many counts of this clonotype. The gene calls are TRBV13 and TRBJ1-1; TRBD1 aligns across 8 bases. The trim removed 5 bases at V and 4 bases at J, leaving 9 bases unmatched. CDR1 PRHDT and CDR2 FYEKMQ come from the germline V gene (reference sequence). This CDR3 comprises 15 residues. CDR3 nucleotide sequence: TGTGCCAGCAGCGACAGGGGTCACGGGGCCACTGAAGCTTTCTTT. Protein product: CASSDRGHGATEAFF.

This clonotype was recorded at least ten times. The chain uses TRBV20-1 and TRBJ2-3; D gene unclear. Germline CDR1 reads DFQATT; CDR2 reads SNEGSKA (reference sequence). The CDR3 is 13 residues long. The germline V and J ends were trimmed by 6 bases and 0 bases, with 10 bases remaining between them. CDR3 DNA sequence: TGCAGTGCCAGAAGTGAGAGCACAGATACGCAGTATTTT. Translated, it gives CSARSESTDTQYF.

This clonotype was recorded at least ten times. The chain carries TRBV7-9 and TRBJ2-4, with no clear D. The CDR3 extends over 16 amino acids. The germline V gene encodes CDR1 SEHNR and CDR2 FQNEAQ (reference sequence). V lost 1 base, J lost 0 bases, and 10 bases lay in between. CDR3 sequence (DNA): TGTGCCAGCAGCTTAGGCACCACCTTAGCCAAAAACATTCAGTACTTC. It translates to CASSLGTTLAKNIQYF.

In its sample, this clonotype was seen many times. DNA of the CDR3: TGTGCCAGCAGGGAGCCGGGACGAGGCTACACCTTC. It translates to CASREPGRGYTF. This chain uses TRBV27 with TRBJ1-2; tentatively, D is TRBD1 (5 bases). CDR1 is MNHEY, CDR2 SMNVEV, per germline (reference sequence). V lost 6 bases to trimming and J lost 8 bases, with 13 bases between them. The CDR3 length is 12 residues.

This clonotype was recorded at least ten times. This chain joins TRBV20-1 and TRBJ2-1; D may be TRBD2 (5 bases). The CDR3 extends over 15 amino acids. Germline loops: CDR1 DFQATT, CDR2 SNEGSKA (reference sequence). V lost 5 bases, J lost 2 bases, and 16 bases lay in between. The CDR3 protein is CSARAPRAPYNEQFF. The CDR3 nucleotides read TGCAGTGCTCGGGCCCCGCGGGCGCCCTACAATGAGCAGTTCTTC.

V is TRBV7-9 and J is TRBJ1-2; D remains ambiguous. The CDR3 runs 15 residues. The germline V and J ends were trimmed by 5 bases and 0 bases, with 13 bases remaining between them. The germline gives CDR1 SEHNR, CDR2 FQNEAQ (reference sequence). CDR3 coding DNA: TGTGCCAGCAGCCGACGGACGGCCTCTAACTATGGCTACACCTTC. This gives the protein CASSRRTASNYGYTF.

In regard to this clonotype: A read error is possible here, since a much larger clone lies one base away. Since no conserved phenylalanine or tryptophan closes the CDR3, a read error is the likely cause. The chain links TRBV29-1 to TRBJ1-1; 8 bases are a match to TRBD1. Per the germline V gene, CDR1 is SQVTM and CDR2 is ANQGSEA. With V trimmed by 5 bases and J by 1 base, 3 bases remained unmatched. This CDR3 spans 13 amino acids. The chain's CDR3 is CSVRTGRNTEAFL. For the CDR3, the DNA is TGCAGCGTTAGGACAGGGAGGAACACTGAAGCTTTCCTT.

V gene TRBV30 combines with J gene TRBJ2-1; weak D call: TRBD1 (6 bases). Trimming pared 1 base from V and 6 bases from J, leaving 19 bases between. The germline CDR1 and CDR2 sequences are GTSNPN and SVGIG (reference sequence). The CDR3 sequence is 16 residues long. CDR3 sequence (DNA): TGTGCCTGGAGTGCCTACAGGGAGAGGGGGACCAATGAGCAGTTCTTC. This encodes CAWSAYRERGTNEQFF.

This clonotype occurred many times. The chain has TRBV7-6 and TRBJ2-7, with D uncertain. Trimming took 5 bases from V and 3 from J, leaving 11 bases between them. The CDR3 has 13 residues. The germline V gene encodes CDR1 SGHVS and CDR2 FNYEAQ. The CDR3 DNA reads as TGTGCCAGCAGCAAAGGACCGAACTACGAGCAGTACTTC. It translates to CASSKGPNYEQYF. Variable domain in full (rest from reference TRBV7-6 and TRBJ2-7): GAGVSQSPRYKVTKRGQDVALRCDPISGHVSLYWYRQALGQGPEFLTYFNYEAQQDKSGLPNDRFSAERPEGSISTLTIQRTEQRDSAMYRCASSKGPNYEQYFGPGTRLTVT.

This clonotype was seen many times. CDR3 sequence reads: CASSLDHNQPQHF. CDR3 bases: TGTGCCAGCAGCTTGGATCACAATCAGCCCCAGCATTTT. V gene TRBV5-4 combines with J gene TRBJ1-5; no reliable D call. Trimming took off 0 bases at V and 3 bases at J, with 4 bases between the two ends. The germline CDR1 and CDR2 sequences are SGHNT and YYREEE (reference sequence). The CDR3 runs 13 residues.

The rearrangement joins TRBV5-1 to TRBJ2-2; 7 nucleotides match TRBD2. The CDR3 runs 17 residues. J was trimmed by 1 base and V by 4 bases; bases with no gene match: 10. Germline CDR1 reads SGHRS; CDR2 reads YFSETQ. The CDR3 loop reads CASSKRLGGRNTGELFF. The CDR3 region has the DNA TGCGCCAGCAGCAAAAGGTTGGGCGGGAGGAACACCGGGGAGCTGTTTTTT.

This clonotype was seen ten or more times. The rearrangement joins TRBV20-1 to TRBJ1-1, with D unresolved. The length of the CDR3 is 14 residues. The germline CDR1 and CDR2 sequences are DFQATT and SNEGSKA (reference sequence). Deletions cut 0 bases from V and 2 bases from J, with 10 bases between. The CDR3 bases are TGCAGTGCTAGAGATCCCCACAGTAACACTGAAGCTTTCTTT. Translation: CSARDPHSNTEAFF.

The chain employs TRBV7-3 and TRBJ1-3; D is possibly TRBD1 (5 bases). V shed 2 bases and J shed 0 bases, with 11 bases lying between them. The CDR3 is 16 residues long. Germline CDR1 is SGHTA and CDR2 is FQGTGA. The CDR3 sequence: CASSLQGGISGNTIYF. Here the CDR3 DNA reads TGTGCCAGCAGCTTACAGGGTGGAATCTCTGGAAACACCATATATTTT.

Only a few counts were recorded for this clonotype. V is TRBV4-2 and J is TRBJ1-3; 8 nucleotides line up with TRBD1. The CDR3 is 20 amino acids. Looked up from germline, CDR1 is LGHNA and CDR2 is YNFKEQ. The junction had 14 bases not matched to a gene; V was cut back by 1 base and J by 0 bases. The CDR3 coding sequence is TGTGCCAGCAGCCAAGCCCCGGGACAGGCCTTGATTCGCTCTGGAAACACCATATATTTT. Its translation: CASSQAPGQALIRSGNTIYF.